This TCR beta chain appears in the sequencing data of a study of shared clonotypes between healthy human individuals. Donors were Caucasian adults residing in Nashville, Tennessee, USA. Profiling relied on immunoSEQ multiplex PCR, and the TCRdb table lists in-frame clones only, not all of them. The sample consists of about 2.4 million clones, approximately 94% of them appearing once. Germline-derived CDR1 and CDR2 are SGHAT and FQNNGV. This CDR3 is 14 amino acids long. V was clipped by 5 bases and J by 6 bases; unmatched bases: 10. Specimen: naive CD4+ T cells sorted from blood. This sample's subset: CD45RA+ positively selected. The sequence came from a man between 18 and 35 years old in good health. This chain links TRBV11-2 with TRBJ2-7, with TRBD1 identical over 7 bases. The CDR3 nucleotides are TGTGCCAGCAGCAAAATCCCACAGGGGAGCGAGCAGTACTTC. Its translation: CASSKIPQGSEQYF.